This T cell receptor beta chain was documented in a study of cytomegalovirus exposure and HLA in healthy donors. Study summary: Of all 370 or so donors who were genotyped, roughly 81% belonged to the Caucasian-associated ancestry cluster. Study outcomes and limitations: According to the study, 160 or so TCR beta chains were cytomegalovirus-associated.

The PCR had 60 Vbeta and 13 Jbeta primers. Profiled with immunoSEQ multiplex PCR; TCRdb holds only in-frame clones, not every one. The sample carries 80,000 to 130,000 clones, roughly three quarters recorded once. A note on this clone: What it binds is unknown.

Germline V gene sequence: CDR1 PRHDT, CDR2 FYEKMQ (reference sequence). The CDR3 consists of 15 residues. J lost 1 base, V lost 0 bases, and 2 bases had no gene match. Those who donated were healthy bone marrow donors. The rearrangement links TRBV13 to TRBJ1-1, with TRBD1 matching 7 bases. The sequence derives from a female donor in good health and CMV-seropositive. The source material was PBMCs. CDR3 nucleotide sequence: TGTGCCAGCAGCTTAGGTCGGACAGGGAACACTGAAGCTTTCTTT. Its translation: CASSLGRTGNTEAFF.